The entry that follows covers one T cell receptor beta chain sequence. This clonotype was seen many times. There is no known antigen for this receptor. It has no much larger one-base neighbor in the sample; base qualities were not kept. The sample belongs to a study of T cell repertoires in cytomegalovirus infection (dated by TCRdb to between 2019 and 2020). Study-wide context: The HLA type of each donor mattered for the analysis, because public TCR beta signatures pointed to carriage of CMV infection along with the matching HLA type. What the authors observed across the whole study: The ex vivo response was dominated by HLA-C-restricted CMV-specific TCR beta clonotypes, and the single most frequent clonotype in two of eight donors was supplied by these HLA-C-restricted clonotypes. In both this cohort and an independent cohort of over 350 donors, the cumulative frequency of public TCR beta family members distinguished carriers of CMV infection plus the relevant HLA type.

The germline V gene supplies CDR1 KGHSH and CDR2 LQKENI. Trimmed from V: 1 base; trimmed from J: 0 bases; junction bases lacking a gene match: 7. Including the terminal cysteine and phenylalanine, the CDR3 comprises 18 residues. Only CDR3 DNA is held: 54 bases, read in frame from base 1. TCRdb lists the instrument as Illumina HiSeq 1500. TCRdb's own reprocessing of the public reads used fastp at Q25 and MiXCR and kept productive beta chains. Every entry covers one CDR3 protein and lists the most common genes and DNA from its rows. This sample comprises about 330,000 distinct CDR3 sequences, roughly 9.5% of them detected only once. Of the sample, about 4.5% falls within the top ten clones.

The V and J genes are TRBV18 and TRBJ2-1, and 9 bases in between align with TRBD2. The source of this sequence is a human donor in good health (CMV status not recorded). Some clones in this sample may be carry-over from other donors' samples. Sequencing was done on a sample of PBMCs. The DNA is TGTGCCAGCTCACCACGTGTGACTAGCGGTGCCTCCTACAATGAGCAGTTCTTC. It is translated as CASSPRVTSGASYNEQFF.